This record covers a single T cell receptor beta chain. Its target is not known. This entry is derived from a study of T cell responses to AZD1222 COVID-19 vaccine. Method: immunoSEQ multiplex PCR; TCRdb's copy keeps in-frame clones and lacks some. This table holds fewer than 300,000 clones, approximately 93% found once. General study findings and limits: Unmutated variant regions are reportedly targeted by nearly half of spike-specific TCRs. Donors, mostly white British, included more females; clonal diversity was possibly underestimated. Dominant CD4 TCR responses targeted spike regions 160-218 and 743-854.

The CDR3 is 14 amino acids. V was cut by 7 bases and J by 2 bases, with 13 bases left in between. Germline V lookup: CDR1 SGHTA, CDR2 FQGNSA. The source of this sequence is an adult in good health. The sample here was peripheral blood, taken on day 0 of AZD1222 vaccination. The rearrangement links TRBV7-2 to TRBJ2-3; D possibly matches TRBD1 or TRBD2 (6 bases each). The CDR3 sequence is CASNPRGDTDTQYF. The CDR3 DNA follows: TGTGCCAGCAACCCGAGGGGGGACACAGATACGCAGTATTTT.